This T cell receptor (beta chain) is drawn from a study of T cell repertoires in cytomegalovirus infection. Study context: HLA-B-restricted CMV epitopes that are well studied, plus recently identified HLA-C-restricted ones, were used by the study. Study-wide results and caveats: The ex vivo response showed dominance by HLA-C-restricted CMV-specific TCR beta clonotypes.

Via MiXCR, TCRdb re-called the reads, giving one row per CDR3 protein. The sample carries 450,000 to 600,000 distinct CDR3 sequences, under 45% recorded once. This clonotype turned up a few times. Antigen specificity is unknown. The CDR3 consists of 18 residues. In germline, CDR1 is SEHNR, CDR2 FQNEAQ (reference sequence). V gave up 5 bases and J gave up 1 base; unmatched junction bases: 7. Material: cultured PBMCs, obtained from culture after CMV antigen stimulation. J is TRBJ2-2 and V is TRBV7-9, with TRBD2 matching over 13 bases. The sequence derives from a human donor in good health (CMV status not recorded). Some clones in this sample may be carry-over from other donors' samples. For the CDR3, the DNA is TGTGCCAGCAGCGGAGGGACTAGCGGGATATTGAACACCGGGGAGCTGTTTTTT. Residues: CASSGGTSGILNTGELFF.